Presented here are 21 T cell receptor beta chains from one specimen sequenced in a study of blood T cells in healthy people across ages. PCR was performed a second time for about 7 to 12 cycles using a sample-barcoded 5' primer and a J-beta primer mix. TCRdb independently ran MiXCR on the 5' RACE reads; one entry per CDR3 protein. The sample gives approximately 2,000,000 distinct CDR3 sequences, 39% of which show up once; 20% to 25% is in the top ten. Input material: blood. These TCRs come from a human donor in good health.

The chain joins TRBV20-1 to TRBJ1-2, with D unresolved. The CDR3 has 12 amino acids. The V gene's germline CDR1 is DFQATT and CDR2 SNEGSKA (reference sequence). Trimming shortened V by 3 bases and J by 4 bases, and 9 bases separated the two germline ends. The CDR3 DNA sequence: TGCAGTGCTAGCGGCAGCCGCTATGGCTACACCTTC. Its translation is CSASGSRYGYTF.

This clonotype was seen a handful of times. J is TRBJ2-7 and V is TRBV5-1, with 7 bases that match TRBD1. This CDR3 is built from 15 residues. V was clipped by 4 bases and J by 5 bases; unmatched bases: 12. From germline, CDR1 is SGHRS and CDR2 YFSETQ. The CDR3 reads CASSAQPGQTNEQYF. The DNA for the CDR3 is TGCGCCAGCAGCGCGCAACCGGGACAGACCAACGAGCAGTACTTC.

The chain is built from TRBV6-2 or TRBV6-3 and TRBJ2-5, with 9 bases aligning to TRBD1. The length of the CDR3 is 17 residues. Germline values: CDR1 MNHEY, CDR2 SVGEGT. V was pared by 5 bases and J by 2 bases, with 12 bases of the junction left unmatched. The CDR3 region is CASSPRFSDRGQETQYF. The CDR3 nucleotides read TGTGCCAGCAGTCCTCGTTTCTCGGACAGGGGTCAAGAGACCCAGTACTTC.

This clonotype was picked up a small number of times. J is TRBJ2-5 and V is TRBV20-1, with 8 bases fitting TRBD1. The germline V gene has CDR1 DFQATT and CDR2 SNEGSKA (reference sequence). V lost 5 bases to trimming and J lost 4 bases; unmatched junction nucleotides: 3. This CDR3 has 12 amino acids. CDR3: CSAFQGAETQYF. CDR3 nucleotides: TGCAGTGCTTTCCAGGGGGCAGAGACCCAGTACTTC.

The V gene is TRBV7-2, the J gene TRBJ1-3, with 7 nucleotides matching TRBD1. This CDR3 is 15 amino acids long. From germline, CDR1 is SGHTA and CDR2 FQGNSA. J gave up 11 bases and V 5 bases, and 15 bases lay outside the gene matches. The DNA of the CDR3 is TGTGCCAGCAGCCAGGGGGGTATGAGGGGTGGCGCCATATATTTT. Its translation: CASSQGGMRGGAIYF.

The chain combines TRBV12-3 or TRBV12-4 with TRBJ2-5, with TRBD2 identical over 7 bases. J gave up 4 bases and V 6 bases, and 8 bases lay outside the gene matches. The CDR3 extends over 14 amino acids. In DNA form, the CDR3 reads TGTGCCAGCAGGGTTGGAGCGGGGTTAGAGACCCAGTACTTC. Translating gives CASRVGAGLETQYF.

The sample holds a few counts of this clonotype. The J gene is TRBJ2-1, the V gene TRBV7-2; no reliable D call. V was trimmed by 4 bases and J by 7 bases, leaving 11 bases between them. The CDR3 is 13 amino acids. Germline CDR1 SGHTA, CDR2 FQGNSA. In DNA, the CDR3 is TGTGCCAGCAGCTGGGCCCTTATAAATGAGCAGTTCTTC. Amino acid sequence: CASSWALINEQFF.

The chain uses TRBV20-1 and TRBJ1-5; 7 nucleotides align to TRBD1. V gave up 3 bases and J gave up 5 bases; unmatched junction bases: 13. In germline, CDR1 is DFQATT, CDR2 SNEGSKA (reference sequence). The CDR3 length is 16 residues. The CDR3 bases are TGCAGTGCTAGTTCAAACCGACAGGGAGACCATCAGCCCCAGCATTTT. Its protein is CSASSNRQGDHQPQHF.

The chain employs TRBV7-2 and TRBJ2-3; D remains ambiguous. V was shortened by 5 bases and J by 1 base, with 16 bases between the two germline ends. In germline, CDR1 is SGHTA, CDR2 FQGNSA. The CDR3 loop spans 16 amino acids. CDR3 sequence (DNA): TGTGCCAGCAGCATAGGGCGGCTAGACCGCACAGATACGCAGTATTTT. Translating it yields CASSIGRLDRTDTQYF.

This clonotype came up many times. The rearrangement joins TRBV15 to TRBJ1-2; no firm D call. The V gene's germline CDR1 is LNHNV and CDR2 YYDKDF (reference sequence). V was trimmed by 0 bases and J by 7 bases, leaving 9 bases between them. The CDR3 runs to 13 residues. The CDR3 sequence: CATSRDRGGGYTF. The CDR3 region has the DNA TGTGCCACCAGCAGAGATCGGGGAGGTGGCTACACCTTC.

This clonotype was counted only a few times. The chain uses TRBV7-2 and TRBJ1-6; weak D call: TRBD1 (6 bases). V dropped 7 bases and J dropped 2 bases, with 12 bases sitting between them. Germline V gene sequence: CDR1 SGHTA, CDR2 FQGNSA. This CDR3 contains 15 residues. DNA of the CDR3: TGTGCCAGCAACGGACAGTCGACCTATAATTCACCCCTCCACTTT. Translation gives CASNGQSTYNSPLHF.

This clonotype was seen a handful of times. The chain has TRBV5-1 and TRBJ2-5; 9 bases fit TRBD2. CDR3 length equals 15 residues. V trimming: 2 bases; J trimming: 6 bases; junction bases outside the gene matches: 8. Per germline, CDR1 SGHRS and CDR2 YFSETQ. CDR3: CASSLEASGAQTQYF. CDR3 nucleotide sequence: TGCGCCAGCAGCTTAGAGGCTAGCGGGGCCCAGACCCAGTACTTC.

In its sample, this clonotype was seen a few times. The gene calls are TRBV7-6 and TRBJ2-7; D call uncertain. Germline values: CDR1 SGHVS, CDR2 FNYEAQ. This CDR3 spans 13 amino acids. The ends were cut back, 1 base at V and 5 bases at J, with 9 bases in the middle. The DNA for the CDR3 is TGTGCCAGCAGCTTAGTTGTGTGGGACGAGCAGTACTTC. This encodes CASSLVVWDEQYF. The whole variable domain, filled in from reference TRBV7-6 and TRBJ2-7, reads GAGVSQSPRYKVTKRGQDVALRCDPISGHVSLYWYRQALGQGPEFLTYFNYEAQQDKSGLPNDRFSAERPEGSISTLTIQRTEQRDSAMYRCASSLVVWDEQYFGPGTRLTVT.

The rearrangement links TRBV6-2 or TRBV6-3 to TRBJ2-3; TRBD2 agrees at 10 bases. The CDR3 is made up of 16 amino acids. V trimming: 2 bases; J trimming: 4 bases; junction bases outside the gene matches: 6. Germline CDR1 MNHEY, CDR2 SVGEGT. CDR3 in amino acids: CASSYTSGASADTQYF. Written as DNA, the CDR3 is TGTGCCAGCAGTTACACTAGCGGGGCCAGCGCAGATACGCAGTATTTT.

The gene calls are TRBV24-1 and TRBJ2-1; 8 bases align to TRBD1. The CDR3 totals 15 residues. From germline, CDR1 is KGHDR and CDR2 SFDVKD. V trimming: 5 bases; J trimming: 5 bases; junction bases outside the gene matches: 7. CDR3 DNA sequence: TGTGCCACCAGTGTCCCCGGGACAGGTAACAATGAGCAGTTCTTC. Residues: CATSVPGTGNNEQFF.

This clonotype was observed a few times. The gene calls are TRBV10-3 and TRBJ2-7, with TRBD1 matching over 9 bases. CDR1 is ENHRY, CDR2 SYGVKD, per germline. Losses at the gene ends were 3 bases for V and 3 bases for J; bases not matched to a gene: 15. The CDR3 covers 18 residues. The CDR3 sequence: CAISDPIKGQGTDYEQYF. Here the CDR3 DNA reads TGTGCCATCAGTGACCCCATAAAAGGACAGGGGACAGACTACGAGCAGTACTTC.

This chain uses TRBV27 with TRBJ1-6, with D perhaps TRBD1 (6 bases). CDR1 is MNHEY and CDR2 is SMNVEV in the germline V gene (reference sequence). The CDR3 runs 16 residues. Trimming stripped 3 bases from V and 7 bases from J, with 16 bases between. The DNA for the CDR3 is TGTGCCAGCAGTTTGCACAGGGATCCGCCCAATTCACCCCTCCACTTT. Protein sequence: CASSLHRDPPNSPLHF.

This clonotype has just a few counts. The chain combines TRBV6-2 or TRBV6-3 with TRBJ2-6; possibly TRBD1 for D (5 bases). CDR3 length: 16 amino acids. Germline V CDR1 and CDR2: MNHEY, SVGEGT. V was cut by 7 bases and J by 1 base, with 14 bases left in between. In DNA, the CDR3 is TGTGCCAGCACGGGTAGACAGTATTCTGGGGCCAACGTCCTGACTTTC. Translation gives CASTGRQYSGANVLTF.

This sequence joins TRBV6-5 and TRBJ2-1, with 9 bases fitting TRBD2. CDR3 length: 18 residues. Germline V gene lookup returns CDR1 MNHEY and CDR2 SVGAGI. Germline trimming cut 0 bases from V and 6 bases from J; bases unmatched to any gene: 12. As DNA, the CDR3 is TGTGCCAGCAGTTACTCGATAAGCGGGGGGTTTTTCGGCAATGAGCAGTTCTTC. Its protein is CASSYSISGGFFGNEQFF.

As for this clonotype: This CDR3 is missing its conserved last phenylalanine or tryptophan, likely due to a read error. V gene TRBV12-3 or TRBV12-4 combines with J gene TRBJ2-5; D is undetermined. The length of the CDR3 is 15 residues. V was clipped by 0 bases and J by 4 bases, with 12 bases between them. CDR3 amino acids: CASSLARVLGETQYS. As DNA, the CDR3 is TGTGCCAGCAGTTTAGCGCGAGTGTTAGGAGAGACCCAGTACTCC.

In the case of this clonotype: At one end the junction does not follow the germline gene, possibly because of a read error. In nucleotides, the CDR3 is TGTGCCTGCAGCTTACGAACGGGCTACACCTTC. Amino acids: CACSLRTGYTF. The genes are TRBV7-2 and TRBJ1-2; D not resolved. The germline gives CDR1 SGHTA, CDR2 FQGNSA. The CDR3 runs 11 residues.